This T cell receptor beta chain was captured by sequencing in a study of T cell responses to AZD1222 COVID-19 vaccine. Findings and limits, study-wide: Repertoire sampling was restricted to post-peak T cell response timepoints. Most donors were white British and more were female, and clonal diversity was possibly underestimated. As reported, nearly half of all spike-specific TCRs target variant regions that are unmutated. Among AZD1222 vaccinees, only five to seven were seropositive at baseline.

Measured with immunoSEQ multiplex PCR; TCRdb has only the in-frame clones, and not every one. This sample has 130,000 to 150,000 clones, with approximately 88% found just once. Per the germline V gene, CDR1 is SGHTA and CDR2 is FQGTGA. The CDR3 is 13 amino acids. V gave up 3 bases and J gave up 7 bases, with 12 bases separating them. On this clone: Its antigen remains unknown.

The sequence was obtained from an adult in good health. The chain combines TRBV7-3 with TRBJ1-1, with a weak D call TRBD1 (5 bases). The sequenced sample was peripheral blood, obtained on day 0 of MenACWY control vaccination. The CDR3 sequence: CASSFTRDDEAFF. Here the CDR3 DNA reads TGTGCCAGCAGCTTCACCAGGGATGATGAAGCTTTCTTT.